The next 17 T cell receptor beta chains were all read from a single sample in a study of OX40 agonist ivuxolimab in advanced cancers. Profiling relied on immunoSEQ multiplex PCR, and the TCRdb table lists in-frame clones only, not all of them. The sample holds 45,000 to 65,000 clones, around 87% seen once. Sequenced here: CD4+ or CD8+ T cells sorted from blood, sampled in a trial of the OX40 agonist ivuxolimab. These receptors were collected from an adult with an advanced solid tumor such as melanoma, head and neck, liver or kidney cancer.

The chain links TRBV19 to TRBJ2-5; 9 bases map to TRBD1. The CDR3 runs 14 residues. Germline V gene lookup returns CDR1 LNHDA and CDR2 SQIVND (reference sequence). With V trimmed by 2 bases and J by 9 bases, 7 bases remained unmatched. In DNA, the CDR3 is TGTGCCAGTAGTATAATAGGGACAGGGTCGGCCCAGTACTTC. Translated, it gives CASSIIGTGSAQYF.

Regarding this clone: This sequence is one base from a far larger clone and is likely a read error. V usage is TRBV7-8 and J usage is TRBJ2-5; either TRBD1 or TRBD2 may supply D (5 bases each). The J call may be in error: the DNA end matches TRBJ2-7 better. This CDR3 has 17 residues. Germline V CDR1 and CDR2: SGHVS, FQNEAQ. CDR3: CASSASGWGRGDYEQYF. The DNA for the CDR3 is TGTGCCAGCAGCGCATCGGGGTGGGGTCGAGGGGACTACGAGCAGTACTTC.

The chain recombines TRBV5-5 with TRBJ1-2, with D perhaps TRBD1 (6 bases). Trimming stripped 0 bases from V and 6 bases from J, with 12 bases between. Germline V gene data show CDR1 as SGHKS and CDR2 as YYEKEE (reference sequence). The CDR3 sequence is 14 residues long. The CDR3 bases are TGTGCCAGCAGCTTGGGTCGGGACATACATGGCTACACCTTC. Amino acids: CASSLGRDIHGYTF.

The genes are TRBV30 and TRBJ1-4; D is perhaps TRBD1 (6 bases). CDR1 and CDR2 from the germline V gene are GTSNPN and SVGIG (reference sequence). V shed 1 base and J shed 6 bases, with 12 bases lying between them. The CDR3 loop spans 14 amino acids. CDR3 coding DNA: TGTGCCTGGAGTGGTAGGCAGGGGTATGAAAAACTGTTTTTT. This encodes CAWSGRQGYEKLFF.

V gene TRBV5-8 combines with J gene TRBJ2-3, with 12 nucleotides matching TRBD2. Germline V gene sequence: CDR1 SGHTS, CDR2 YDEGEE. The CDR3 runs 18 residues. V shed 4 bases, J shed 0 bases, and the junction held 9 bases outside the gene matches. The DNA for the CDR3 is TGTGCCAGCAGCGCGGGACTAGCGGGCGTCTCTAGCACAGATACGCAGTATTTT. Translating gives CASSAGLAGVSSTDTQYF. The whole variable domain, filled in from reference TRBV5-8 and TRBJ2-3, reads EAGVTQSPTHLIKTRGQQATLRCSPISGHTSVYWYQQALGLGLQFLLWYDEGEERNRGNFPPRFSGRQFPNYSSELNVNALELEDSALYLCASSAGLAGVSSTDTQYFGPGTRLTVL.

The chain employs TRBV7-2 and TRBJ2-3, with 7 bases that match TRBD1. CDR1 and CDR2 from the germline V gene are SGHTA and FQGNSA. The CDR3 covers 16 residues. Germline trimming cut 1 base from V and 2 bases from J; bases unmatched to any gene: 6. CDR3 DNA: TGTGCCAGCAGCTTAGTGACAGGGACCCCCACAGATACGCAGTATTTT. Amino acid sequence: CASSLVTGTPTDTQYF.

This chain links TRBV30 with TRBJ2-1; TRBD2 might be the D (6 bases). Germline lookup yields CDR1 GTSNPN and CDR2 SVGIG (reference sequence). Trimming took 0 bases from V and 4 from J, leaving 13 bases between them. The CDR3 loop spans 15 amino acids. CDR3 coding DNA: TGTGCCTGGAGTGTCGGGACTTCCTCGTACAATGAGCAGTTCTTC. Protein sequence: CAWSVGTSSYNEQFF.

For the CDR3, the DNA is TGTGCCAGCACCCATCCTGGACTTGCCCTATACGAGCAGTACTTC. Protein: CASTHPGLALYEQYF. The chain joins TRBV27 to TRBJ2-7, with D maybe TRBD2 (5 bases). V gave up 7 bases and J gave up 4 bases, with 20 bases separating them. CDR3 length: 15 residues. Germline CDR1 is MNHEY and CDR2 is SMNVEV (reference sequence).

This clone was detected only once. The rearrangement links TRBV6-1 to TRBJ2-4; 8 nucleotides match TRBD2. Germline-derived CDR1 and CDR2 are MNHNS and SASEGT. With V trimmed by 2 bases and J by 1 base, 4 bases remained unmatched. The CDR3 runs to 16 residues. The CDR3: CASSEREGGAKNIQYF. CDR3 in DNA: TGTGCCAGCAGTGAACGGGAGGGGGGGGCCAAAAACATTCAGTACTTC.

Only one count was recorded for this clone. The CDR3 region has the DNA TGTGCCAGCAGACCGACCCTTGACACTGAAGCTTTCTTT. This gives the protein CASRPTLDTEAFF. The genes are TRBV7-6 and TRBJ1-1; D is unresolved. From germline, CDR1 is SGHVS and CDR2 FNYEAQ. V was cut by 6 bases and J by 3 bases, with 11 bases left in between. This CDR3 is 13 amino acids long.

J is TRBJ2-3 and V is TRBV6-5; D unresolved. CDR3 length: 13 amino acids. The germline V gene encodes CDR1 MNHEY and CDR2 SVGAGI. Trimming removed 2 bases from V and 5 bases from J, with 8 bases in between. CDR3 in amino acids: CASSYPNGDTQYF. The CDR3 DNA sequence: TGTGCCAGCAGTTACCCTAACGGAGATACGCAGTATTTT.

V and J are TRBV14 and TRBJ2-3, with D perhaps given as TRBD1 or TRBD2 (5 bases each). V lost 5 bases to trimming and J lost 6 bases, with 15 bases between them. This CDR3 comprises 14 residues. Germline V gene lookup returns CDR1 SGHDN and CDR2 FVKESK. This chain's CDR3 is CASSSRGRSDTQYF. Written as DNA, the CDR3 is TGTGCCAGCAGCTCCCGGGGACGCTCCGATACGCAGTATTTT.

This rearrangement joins TRBV7-2 to TRBJ1-5, with D perhaps TRBD1 (5 bases). Germline values: CDR1 SGHTA, CDR2 FQGNSA. The length of the CDR3 is 14 residues. Trimming removed 7 bases at V and 6 bases at J, with 16 bases between. The CDR3 spells CASTQTGEGQPQHF. The CDR3 bases are TGTGCCAGCACACAAACGGGGGAGGGTCAGCCCCAGCATTTT.

The J gene is TRBJ1-2, the V gene TRBV11-2, with unresolved D. Deletions cut 5 bases from V and 5 bases from J, with 12 bases between. The germline V gene has CDR1 SGHAT and CDR2 FQNNGV. CDR3 length: 13 residues. The CDR3 reads CASSPGLGYGYTF. The DNA of the CDR3 is TGTGCCAGCAGCCCTGGGTTGGGGTATGGCTACACCTTC.

About this clone itself: Other DNA sequences in the same sample also yield this CDR3. The chain uses TRBV18 and TRBJ2-3; the D gene is possibly TRBD2 (5 bases). Trimming removed 2 bases at V and 6 bases at J, with 9 bases between. The CDR3 has 13 amino acids. Germline V lookup: CDR1 KGHSH, CDR2 LQKENI. The CDR3 reads CASSPSRGDTQYF. The CDR3 region has the DNA TGTGCCAGCTCACCATCCCGAGGGGATACGCAGTATTTT.

This clone was detected only once. This chain connects TRBV6-6 to TRBJ2-3; no clear D. The germline gives CDR1 MNHNY, CDR2 SVGAGI (reference sequence). The CDR3 runs to 15 residues. V was trimmed by 7 bases and J by 1 base, leaving 15 bases between them. Here the CDR3 DNA reads TGTGCCAGCATCTCTCACGGTGGTGGCACAGATACGCAGTATTTT. It is translated as CASISHGGGTDTQYF.

In nucleotides, the CDR3 is TGTGCCAGCAGTTTAAGGCTAGCGGGAGTTTACGAGCAGTACTTC. Translating it yields CASSLRLAGVYEQYF. This chain connects TRBV28 to TRBJ2-7; 10 nucleotides align to TRBD2. The J segment lost 4 bases and the V segment lost 2 bases, leaving 5 bases of the junction unmatched. The germline V gene encodes CDR1 MDHEN and CDR2 SYDVKM. This CDR3 has 15 amino acids.